These 14 T cell receptor beta chains were all obtained from the same sample, sequenced in a study of blood T cell repertoires in COVID-19. The protocol was immunoSEQ multiplex PCR, while the TCRdb copy is restricted to in-frame clones and leaves out a portion. The sample has about 250,000 clones, approximately 90% seen once. What was sequenced was peripheral blood. The receptors stem from a woman in her thirties or forties who had recovered from COVID-19.

The chain couples TRBV30 to TRBJ2-7, with 11 bases fitting TRBD2. V lost 6 bases, J lost 5 bases, and 12 bases stayed unmatched. CDR3 length: 15 residues. Germline V CDR1 and CDR2: GTSNPN, SVGIG (reference sequence). Written as DNA, the CDR3 is TGTGCCTGCCCCCGAACCGGGACTAGCGGCAACGAGCAGTACTTC. It yields the protein CACPRTGTSGNEQYF.

The chain links TRBV7-7 to TRBJ2-1; D might be TRBD2 (6 bases). The V end lost 2 bases, the J end lost 7 bases, and 15 bases lay between the germline ends. The CDR3 totals 15 residues. Per germline, CDR1 SSHAT and CDR2 FNYEAQ (reference sequence). The CDR3 bases are TGTGCCAGCAGCTTATCCGGGGGACCCACTAATGAGCAGTTCTTC. It codes for CASSLSGGPTNEQFF.

V usage is TRBV6-5 and J usage is TRBJ1-3; D unresolved. There are 14 residues in the CDR3. Per germline, CDR1 MNHEY and CDR2 SVGAGI. V lost 0 bases and J 3 bases, leaving 6 bases between the germline ends. In DNA, the CDR3 is TGTGCCAGCAGTTACTCGTGGAGTGGAAACACCATATATTTT. This gives the protein CASSYSWSGNTIYF.

The chain is built from TRBV14 and TRBJ2-7, with 7 bases aligning to TRBD2. V gave up 0 bases and J gave up 0 bases; unmatched junction bases: 11. Germline CDR1 is SGHDN and CDR2 is FVKESK. CDR3 length: 18 amino acids. CDR3 DNA sequence: TGTGCCAGCAGCCAAGACCACCGGGGGGAGACAAACTCCTACGAGCAGTACGTC. Protein product: CASSQDHRGETNSYEQYV.

V usage is TRBV9 and J usage is TRBJ2-3; TRBD2 matches at 9 bases. The CDR3 runs 19 residues. Germline CDR1 reads SGDLS; CDR2 reads YYNGEE. Trimming took 3 bases from V and 4 from J; bases not matched to a gene: 18. The CDR3 sequence is CASSARGGAGGGGADTQYF. CDR3 sequence (DNA): TGTGCCAGCAGCGCCCGGGGTGGAGCGGGGGGAGGTGGGGCAGATACGCAGTATTTT. Full variable domain (outside the CDR3, taken from reference TRBV9 and TRBJ2-3): DSGVTQTPKHLITATGQRVTLRCSPRSGDLSVYWYQQSLDQGLQFLIQYYNGEERAKGNILERFSAQQFPDLHSELNLSSLELGDSALYFCASSARGGAGGGGADTQYFGPGTRLTVL.

The V gene is TRBV5-1, the J gene TRBJ1-5; possible D gene TRBD1, 5 bases. The CDR3 totals 19 residues. V lost 1 base to trimming and J lost 5 bases, with 25 bases between them. Germline CDR1 and CDR2: SGHRS and YFSETQ. CDR3 protein: CASSLRLFTGHSGDQPQHF. The CDR3 bases are TGCGCCAGCAGCTTGAGGCTATTTACGGGGCATTCGGGGGATCAGCCCCAGCATTTT. The whole variable domain, remainder taken from reference TRBV5-1 and TRBJ1-5, is KAGVTQTPRYLIKTRGQQVTLSCSPISGHRSVSWYQQTPGQGLQFLFEYFSETQRNKGNFPGRFSGRQFSNSRSEMNVSTLELGDSALYLCASSLRLFTGHSGDQPQHFGDGTRLSIL.

The rearrangement joins TRBV9 to TRBJ1-5, with D perhaps TRBD1 (6 bases). Germline CDR1 SGDLS, CDR2 YYNGEE. V lost 4 bases and J lost 2, with 13 bases in between. This CDR3 is 15 amino acids long. The CDR3 region is CASSQGGGRNQPQHF. In DNA, the CDR3 is TGTGCCAGCAGCCAAGGGGGGGGGCGCAATCAGCCCCAGCATTTT.

V is TRBV6-5 and J is TRBJ2-7; D might be TRBD2 (5 bases). V was shortened by 6 bases and J by 3 bases, with 18 bases between the two germline ends. Per the germline V gene, CDR1 is MNHEY and CDR2 is SVGAGI. The CDR3 length is 15 residues. The CDR3 loop reads CASSPGDRPHYEQYF. For the CDR3, the DNA is TGTGCCAGCAGCCCCGGGGATCGCCCCCACTACGAGCAGTACTTC.

This chain joins TRBV27 and TRBJ2-3; 8 nucleotides agree with TRBD1. From germline, CDR1 is MNHEY and CDR2 SMNVEV (reference sequence). The CDR3 consists of 15 residues. V lost 1 base to trimming and J lost 6 bases; unmatched junction nucleotides: 6. CDR3 nucleotides: TGTGCCAGCAGTTTATTGGGCCAGGGGGCGGATACGCAGTATTTT. This codes for CASSLLGQGADTQYF.

The J gene is TRBJ1-1, the V gene TRBV7-9; D perhaps matches TRBD1 (5 bases). Per the germline V gene, CDR1 is SEHNR and CDR2 is FQNEAQ (reference sequence). The CDR3 runs 14 residues. Trimming left V 2 bases short and J 0 bases short, with 7 bases between. The CDR3 sequence is CASSLWGVNTEAFF. The CDR3 DNA sequence: TGTGCCAGCAGCTTATGGGGGGTGAACACTGAAGCTTTCTTT.

The chain couples TRBV7-2 to TRBJ2-5; 10 nucleotides match TRBD2. V lost 4 bases to trimming and J lost 0 bases; unmatched junction nucleotides: 11. The germline V gene has CDR1 SGHTA and CDR2 FQGNSA. The CDR3 length is 18 residues. The CDR3 coding sequence is TGTGCCAGCAGCTCAGGGCGAGCGGGGGGGCCCCACCAAGAGACCCAGTACTTC. Its protein product is CASSSGRAGGPHQETQYF.

This clone has more than one count but fewer than ten. The chain is built from TRBV19 and TRBJ1-5; 8 bases align to TRBD1. CDR3 length: 12 residues. The V gene's germline CDR1 is LNHDA and CDR2 SQIVND (reference sequence). J lost 7 bases, V lost 10 bases, and 6 bases had no gene match. In DNA form, the CDR3 reads TGTGCCACCCGACAGGGGAGGCAGCCCCAGCATTTT. Its translation: CATRQGRQPQHF.

The chain uses TRBV30 and TRBJ1-2; D is possibly TRBD1 (6 bases). The CDR3 is 14 residues long. Trimming cost V 3 bases and J 5 bases, with 16 bases left between them. The germline gives CDR1 GTSNPN, CDR2 SVGIG (reference sequence). The CDR3 here is CAWRDAGTKYGYTF. CDR3 in DNA: TGTGCCTGGAGGGACGCCGGGACAAAGTATGGCTACACCTTC.

The chain employs TRBV18 and TRBJ1-6, with TRBD1 matching over 9 bases. This CDR3 region has 14 residues. Losses at the gene ends were 3 bases for V and 10 bases for J; bases not matched to a gene: 4. Germline V gene data show CDR1 as KGHSH and CDR2 as LQKENI. Here the CDR3 reads CASSPRDRDSPLHF. CDR3 DNA: TGTGCCAGCTCACCGAGGGACAGGGACTCACCCCTCCACTTT.